The following is a T cell receptor beta chain sequence with its context. Its matching antigen is unknown. These data belong to a study of CD8+ T cells in alopecia areata. Notes on the study in general: Clarity of TCR sharing across patients fell short of that in mice, possibly HLA-related. Across lesional scalp, and particularly alopecia totalis/universalis, clonality surpassed that of normal scalp. Among the cells sequenced in scalp samples are also the resident alphabeta T cells of normal skin.

V was shortened by 4 bases and J by 3 bases, with 10 bases between the two germline ends. The CDR3 consists of 13 residues. Germline V lookup: CDR1 MNHEY, CDR2 SMNVEV (reference sequence). Sequencing used cDNA as its template, made by extracting RNA and reverse transcribing it. The data were produced by immunoSEQ multiplex PCR, yet TCRdb's version contains in-frame clones alone and is incomplete. The sample contains 110,000 to 150,000 clones, approximately 60% of which appear only once. The specimen sequenced was CD8+ T cells sorted from blood. This chain connects TRBV27 to TRBJ2-7, with no clear D. The sequence derives from a human donor in good health. In nucleotides, the CDR3 is TGTGCCAGCAGTTCAGGCAGCGACTACGAGCAGTACTTC. Its protein is CASSSGSDYEQYF.